This entry lists 19 T cell receptor beta chains sequenced from one sample in a study of T cells in Graves' hyperthyroidism and ophthalmopathy. RNA transcripts were the template for amplifying TCR beta CDR3 regions. A set of HTBI primers served as the primers for a first-round RT-PCR of the TCR CDR3. Each CDR3 protein is one row after TCRdb ran MiXCR on the multiplex PCR reads. The data show hundreds of thousands of distinct CDR3 sequences, with approximately 14% seen just once and roughly 10% held by the top ten. Sequenced material: blood. The receptors were sampled from a woman aged 18-29 years with Graves' hyperthyroidism.

Many counts were recorded for this clonotype. The genes are TRBV3-1 and TRBJ1-3, with D perhaps matching TRBD1 (5 bases). The germline V gene has CDR1 LGHDT and CDR2 YNNKEL (reference sequence). Trimming left V 3 bases short and J 0 bases short, with 12 bases between. The CDR3 extends over 16 amino acids. CDR3 DNA: TGTGCCAGCAGCCAGCCCCTTACAGGCTCTGGAAACACCATATATTTT. It encodes CASSQPLTGSGNTIYF.

The chain joins TRBV20-1 to TRBJ2-3, with TRBD1 matching over 9 bases. There are 14 residues in the CDR3. Germline V CDR1 and CDR2: DFQATT, SNEGSKA (reference sequence). V trimming: 5 bases; J trimming: 8 bases; junction bases outside the gene matches: 11. In DNA form, the CDR3 reads TGCAGTGCTTTACCCGGGACAGGGAGGAGTACGCAGTATTTT. Translating gives CSALPGTGRSTQYF.

The gene calls are TRBV2 and TRBJ2-2; a possible D gene is TRBD2 (5 bases). The V gene's germline CDR1 is SNHLY and CDR2 FYNNEI. This CDR3 region has 13 residues. Trimming stripped 8 bases from V and 4 bases from J, with 11 bases between. In DNA, the CDR3 is TGTGCCAGCGAACGGGGTTCCACCGGGGAGCTGTTTTTT. This translates into CASERGSTGELFF. The entire variable domain, with the rest obtained from reference TRBV2 and TRBJ2-2, is as follows: EPEVTQTPSHQVTQMGQEVILRCVPISNHLYFYWYRQILGQKVEFLVSFYNNEISEKSEIFDDQFSVERPDGSNFTLKIRSTKLEDSAMYFCASERGSTGELFFGEGSRLTVL.

This clonotype was found a few times. CDR3 sequence reads: CASSQVPGRNTEAFF. The DNA for the CDR3 is TGTGCCAGCAGCCAAGTACCGGGTAGGAACACTGAAGCTTTCTTT. J is TRBJ1-1 and V is TRBV14; D remains unclear. V was cut by 1 base and J by 1 base, with 10 bases left in between. Germline assignment: CDR1 SGHDN and CDR2 FVKESK. The CDR3 totals 15 residues.

In its sample, this clonotype was seen a few times. This chain joins TRBV27 and TRBJ1-5; 7 bases line up with TRBD1. V was clipped by 6 bases and J by 2 bases; unmatched bases: 7. The CDR3 runs to 15 residues. Germline-derived CDR1 and CDR2 are MNHEY and SMNVEV (reference sequence). The CDR3 nucleotides read TGTGCCAGCAGCAGACAGGGATGGGGCAATCAGCCCCAGCATTTT. Its translation: CASSRQGWGNQPQHF.

Only a few counts were recorded for this clonotype. The rearrangement joins TRBV15 to TRBJ2-3, with TRBD2 matching 12 bases. V shed 0 bases and J 7 bases; nucleotides not matched to a gene: 8. Germline CDR1 reads LNHNV; CDR2 reads YYDKDF (reference sequence). This CDR3 has 17 residues. The CDR3 DNA reads TGTGCCACCAGCAGAGATCACCTAGCGGGAGGGCCAAATACGCAGTATTTT. This encodes CATSRDHLAGGPNTQYF.

This clonotype was recorded at least ten times. The V call is TRBV24-1, the J call TRBJ2-1; D perhaps matches TRBD1 (6 bases). Germline-derived CDR1 and CDR2 are KGHDR and SFDVKD. The CDR3 spans 16 residues. V was pared by 4 bases and J by 0 bases, with 12 bases between. CDR3 in DNA: TGTGCCACCAGTGACATAGACAGGAGCTCCTACAATGAGCAGTTCTTC. It yields the protein CATSDIDRSSYNEQFF.

This clonotype was detected ten times or more. This rearrangement joins TRBV27 to TRBJ1-1; D gene uncertain. The germline V and J ends were trimmed by 6 bases and 1 base, with 18 bases remaining between them. The CDR3 contains 16 residues. The germline CDR1 and CDR2 sequences are MNHEY and SMNVEV (reference sequence). The DNA for the CDR3 is TGTGCCAGCAGCCCTGAGCCGGGATGGCGGAACACTGAAGCTTTCTTT. This sequence encodes CASSPEPGWRNTEAFF.

This clonotype was seen at least ten times. The chain is built from TRBV6-5 and TRBJ2-4; D is undetermined. V was trimmed by 0 bases and J by 6 bases, leaving 9 bases between them. The length of the CDR3 is 14 residues. Per germline, CDR1 MNHEY and CDR2 SVGAGI. Here the CDR3 reads CASSYSVGSNIQYF. CDR3 nucleotide sequence: TGTGCCAGCAGTTACTCGGTGGGCTCAAACATTCAGTACTTC.

The chain joins TRBV30 to TRBJ1-1; 8 bases line up with TRBD1. CDR1 is GTSNPN, CDR2 SVGIG, per germline (reference sequence). The CDR3 contains 13 residues. The V gene end was trimmed by 4 bases and the J gene end by 6 bases; junction bases not matched to a gene: 7. CDR3 sequence (DNA): TGTGCCTGGATAACTCAGGGGGCCTCTGAAGCTTTCTTT. Translated: CAWITQGASEAFF.

This clonotype was seen ten or more times. This chain connects TRBV7-8 to TRBJ2-7; 7 nucleotides agree with TRBD2. The germline V gene encodes CDR1 SGHVS and CDR2 FQNEAQ. V lost 8 bases to trimming and J lost 0 bases; unmatched junction nucleotides: 4. The CDR3 extends over 13 amino acids. CDR3: CASGRDYSYEQYF. CDR3 bases: TGTGCCAGCGGCCGGGACTACTCCTACGAGCAGTACTTC.

The V call is TRBV29-1, the J call TRBJ1-2; D is perhaps TRBD1 (5 bases). V was clipped by 6 bases and J by 3 bases, with 14 bases between them. From germline, CDR1 is SQVTM and CDR2 ANQGSEA. The length of the CDR3 is 13 residues. DNA for the CDR3: TGCAGCGTCGCCCGGGGGGGGGACTATGGCTACACCTTC. Translated: CSVARGGDYGYTF.

About this clonotype: One junction end disagrees with the germline gene, perhaps due to a read error. The rearrangement links TRBV13 to TRBJ1-1; 7 bases align to TRBD1. Germline CDR1 reads PRHDT; CDR2 reads FYEKMQ (reference sequence). The CDR3 is made up of 13 amino acids. The CDR3 protein is CASSLPDRDEASF. The CDR3 DNA reads TGTGCCAGCAGCTTGCCTGACAGGGACGAAGCTTCCTTT.

This clonotype came up a few times. This sequence joins TRBV27 and TRBJ2-2; D is unclear. The CDR3 length is 13 residues. Trimming shortened V by 8 bases and J by 6 bases, and 13 bases separated the two germline ends. Germline lookup yields CDR1 MNHEY and CDR2 SMNVEV (reference sequence). The CDR3 is CASRPVPPGELFF. CDR3 coding DNA: TGTGCCAGCCGCCCGGTGCCCCCCGGGGAGCTGTTTTTT.

The chain combines TRBV27 with TRBJ2-5; 8 bases agree with TRBD1. The CDR3 covers 14 residues. CDR1 is MNHEY and CDR2 is SMNVEV in the germline V gene (reference sequence). The trim removed 5 bases at V and 7 bases at J, leaving 9 bases unmatched. The DNA of the CDR3 is TGTGCCAGCAGTACCCCGGACAGGGTTGGGACCCAGTACTTC. Translating gives CASSTPDRVGTQYF.

Ten or more counts support this clonotype. The gene calls are TRBV12-3 or TRBV12-4 and TRBJ1-2; no reliable D call. The V gene lost 2 bases and the J gene lost 2 bases, with 12 bases spanning the gap. The CDR3 loop spans 15 amino acids. CDR3 sequence reads: CASSLYDVRNYGYTF. As DNA, the CDR3 is TGTGCCAGCAGTTTATACGACGTCCGGAACTATGGCTACACCTTC.

This clonotype was observed many times. CDR3 sequence reads: CRPGQGVGTEAFF. As DNA, the CDR3 is TGCAGGCCGGGACAGGGGGTCGGTACTGAAGCTTTCTTT. The chain links TRBV20-1 to TRBJ1-1; TRBD1 matches 11 bases. Germline V lookup: CDR1 DFQATT, CDR2 SNEGSKA (reference sequence). The CDR3 sequence is 13 residues long.

This clonotype was detected many times. The chain recombines TRBV6-2 or TRBV6-3 with TRBJ2-1; TRBD1 matches at 9 bases. With 0 bases clipped from V and 12 bases from J, the junction kept 12 bases outside the gene matches. Per the germline V gene, CDR1 is MNHEY and CDR2 is SVGEGT. The length of the CDR3 is 16 residues. CDR3 in amino acids: CASSYSGTGRPIGQFF. The CDR3 bases are TGTGCCAGCAGTTACTCCGGGACAGGGAGGCCTATTGGGCAGTTCTTC.

This clonotype was observed many times. This chain connects TRBV7-7 to TRBJ2-2; 11 bases agree with TRBD2. CDR1 and CDR2 from the germline V gene are SSHAT and FNYEAQ (reference sequence). Losses at the gene ends were 5 bases for V and 6 bases for J; bases not matched to a gene: 11. This CDR3 comprises 17 residues. The CDR3 here is CASSRGLAGLSSGELFF. The CDR3, as DNA: TGTGCCAGCAGCCGCGGACTAGCGGGTTTGTCTTCCGGGGAGCTGTTTTTT.